These 23 T cell receptor beta chains came from one sample sequenced in a study of cytomegalovirus exposure and HLA in healthy donors. A multiplex PCR was run with 60 Vbeta primers and 13 Jbeta primers. This table comes from immunoSEQ multiplex PCR, and its TCRdb copy is limited to in-frame clones, with some not included. The repertoire holds 150,000 to 200,000 clones, with roughly 83% as singletons. The sample taken for sequencing was PBMCs. The source is a boy aged 5-17 years in good health and CMV-seronegative.

Remarks on this clone: Other DNA sequences within the sample encode an identical CDR3. J is TRBJ2-3 and V is TRBV20-1; D not certain. Looked up from germline, CDR1 is DFQATT and CDR2 is SNEGSKA (reference sequence). The CDR3 is 11 residues long. The V gene lost 5 bases and the J gene lost 3 bases, with 6 bases spanning the gap. The CDR3 loop is CSALITDTQYF. The CDR3 nucleotides are TGCAGTGCTCTAATTACAGATACGCAGTATTTT.

The genes are TRBV4-1 and TRBJ2-7; D unresolved. V lost 3 bases and J 3 bases, leaving 3 bases between the germline ends. There are 11 residues in the CDR3. Per germline, CDR1 MGHRA and CDR2 YSYEKL. This chain's CDR3 is CASSHRYEQYF. CDR3 nucleotide sequence: TGCGCCAGCAGCCACCGCTACGAGCAGTACTTC.

This sequence joins TRBV6-5 and TRBJ2-1, with D maybe TRBD2 (5 bases). The CDR3 spans 14 residues. The V gene's germline CDR1 is MNHEY and CDR2 SVGAGI. Trimming cost V 0 bases and J 8 bases, with 11 bases left between them. The CDR3 coding sequence is TGTGCCAGCAGTTACTCGCTTCTGGAGGATGAGCAGTTCTTC. Its protein is CASSYSLLEDEQFF.

This chain uses TRBV9 with TRBJ2-1; D may be TRBD2 (5 bases). V was shortened by 0 bases and J by 10 bases, with 8 bases between the two germline ends. Germline V gene data show CDR1 as SGDLS and CDR2 as YYNGEE. CDR3 length: 12 residues. The CDR3 nucleotides are TGTGCCAGCAGCGTAGGCAGCGGCGAGCAGTTCTTC. As protein: CASSVGSGEQFF.

In the case of this clone: One junction end does not reproduce the germline sequence, and a read error may be involved. The rearrangement links TRBV7-7 to TRBJ2-2; weak D call: TRBD1 (6 bases). Germline V gene sequence: CDR1 SSHAT, CDR2 FNYEAQ (reference sequence). The CDR3 loop spans 13 amino acids. The chain's CDR3 is CASSRTATGELFF. The CDR3 DNA follows: TGTGCTAGCAGCCGGACAGCCACCGGGGAGCTGTTTTTT.

This chain joins TRBV14 and TRBJ2-1; 10 nucleotides line up with TRBD1. Germline V lookup: CDR1 SGHDN, CDR2 FVKESK. V gave up 2 bases and J gave up 3 bases; unmatched junction bases: 4. The length of the CDR3 is 16 residues. The CDR3 DNA follows: TGTGCCAGCAGCCAACCGGGACAGGGGATCTACAATGAGCAGTTCTTC. This gives the protein CASSQPGQGIYNEQFF.

The gene calls are TRBV7-3 and TRBJ2-5, with D perhaps matching TRBD2 (6 bases). The end of the DNA aligns better with TRBJ2-7, so the J call may be wrong. CDR1 is SGHTA, CDR2 FQGTGA, per germline. There are 15 residues in the CDR3. The CDR3 DNA follows: TGTGCCAGCAGCGTTGGGACCGGGGGTTACGACGAGCAGTACTTC. This codes for CASSVGTGGYDEQYF.

This sequence joins TRBV9 and TRBJ1-5; 7 bases fit TRBD1. Germline V CDR1 and CDR2: SGDLS, YYNGEE. Losses at the gene ends were 4 bases for V and 2 bases for J; bases not matched to a gene: 3. The CDR3 extends over 14 amino acids. The CDR3 nucleotides are TGTGCCAGCAGCTACGGACAGGGCAATCAGCCCCAGCATTTT. This encodes CASSYGQGNQPQHF.

This chain links TRBV28 with TRBJ2-1; TRBD2 agrees at 13 bases. J gave up 5 bases and V 8 bases, and 3 bases lay outside the gene matches. The length of the CDR3 is 14 residues. Germline-derived CDR1 and CDR2 are MDHEN and SYDVKM. CDR3 bases: TGTGCCAGCGTACTAGCGGGAGGGAACAATGAGCAGTTCTTC. This codes for CASVLAGGNNEQFF. Complete variable domain (other parts from reference TRBV28 and TRBJ2-1): DVKVTQSSRYLVKRTGEKVFLECVQDMDHENMFWYRQDPGLGLRLIYFSYDVKMKEKGDIPEGYSVSREKKERFSLILESASTNQTSMYLCASVLAGGNNEQFFGPGTRLTVL.

This chain links TRBV10-2 with TRBJ1-4; D unclear. The CDR3 is made up of 16 amino acids. Trimming shortened V by 6 bases and J by 7 bases, and 21 bases separated the two germline ends. The germline CDR1 and CDR2 sequences are WSHSY and SAAADI. This CDR3 reads CASRLIALAISEKLFF. CDR3 sequence (DNA): TGCGCCAGCAGGCTGATTGCCCTGGCAATTTCTGAAAAACTGTTTTTT.

The rearrangement joins TRBV18 to TRBJ2-7; possible D gene TRBD1, 6 bases. V lost 3 bases to trimming and J lost 3 bases, with 12 bases between them. The CDR3 contains 14 residues. Looked up from germline, CDR1 is KGHSH and CDR2 is LQKENI. The DNA of the CDR3 is TGTGCCAGCTCACCTGGCAGGGGCCTCTACGAGCAGTACTTC. It translates to CASSPGRGLYEQYF. Full variable domain (outside the CDR3, taken from reference TRBV18 and TRBJ2-7): NAGVMQNPRHLVRRRGQEARLRCSPMKGHSHVYWYRQLPEEGLKFMVYLQKENIIDESGMPKERFSAEFPKEGPSILRIQQVVRGDSAAYFCASSPGRGLYEQYFGPGTRLTVT.

The V gene is TRBV5-4, the J gene TRBJ1-1; D not resolved. The CDR3 covers 15 residues. The germline V gene has CDR1 SGHNT and CDR2 YYREEE (reference sequence). The V end was cut by 1 base, the J end by 1 base, with 11 bases between. This CDR3 reads CASSLFAQQNTEAFF. CDR3 sequence (DNA): TGTGCCAGCAGCTTGTTCGCACAGCAGAACACTGAAGCTTTCTTT.

This sequence joins TRBV7-8 and TRBJ1-4, with D maybe TRBD1 (5 bases). Germline assignment: CDR1 SGHVS and CDR2 FQNEAQ. The CDR3 has 13 residues. The V end lost 5 bases, the J end lost 6 bases, and 10 bases lay between the germline ends. In nucleotides, the CDR3 is TGTGCCAGCAGCACGAGACAGTATGAAAAACTGTTTTTT. Protein: CASSTRQYEKLFF.

This clone was recorded once. The CDR3 DNA follows: TGTGCCATCAGTGATGCCGGGACAGGGATTAGGACCGGGGAGCTGTTTTTT. Residues: CAISDAGTGIRTGELFF. This rearrangement joins TRBV10-3 to TRBJ2-2; 9 bases agree with TRBD1. V was pared by 3 bases and J by 5 bases, with 10 bases of the junction left unmatched. Per the germline V gene, CDR1 is ENHRY and CDR2 is SYGVKD. This CDR3 has 17 amino acids.

The genes are TRBV6-5 and TRBJ1-2, with 9 bases matching TRBD1. This CDR3 is 15 amino acids long. Germline V gene lookup returns CDR1 MNHEY and CDR2 SVGAGI. V shed 7 bases and J 1 base; nucleotides not matched to a gene: 7. CDR3 amino acids: CASKRDRVGNYGYTF. For the CDR3, the DNA is TGTGCCAGCAAGCGGGACAGGGTTGGTAACTATGGCTACACCTTC.

This sequence joins TRBV4-2 and TRBJ1-5, with 7 positions matching TRBD1. This CDR3 comprises 16 residues. Germline trimming cut 2 bases from V and 7 bases from J; bases unmatched to any gene: 11. The germline gives CDR1 LGHNA, CDR2 YNFKEQ. In DNA, the CDR3 is TGTGCCAGCAGCCAATACCAGGGACAGATGAACCAGCCCCAGCATTTT. This sequence encodes CASSQYQGQMNQPQHF.

The chain uses TRBV7-6 and TRBJ2-7, with TRBD2 matching over 10 bases. The V segment lost 5 bases and the J segment 3 bases; nucleotides outside the gene matches: 13. The CDR3 loop spans 17 amino acids. From germline, CDR1 is SGHVS and CDR2 FNYEAQ. The CDR3 region has the DNA TGTGCCAGCAGCAGGGAGCCTTACTCTAGCGGGAGCTACGAGCAGTACTTC. This sequence encodes CASSREPYSSGSYEQYF.

The chain uses TRBV15 and TRBJ1-1, with unresolved D. Trimming removed 0 bases from V and 0 bases from J, with 20 bases in between. The germline CDR1 and CDR2 sequences are LNHNV and YYDKDF (reference sequence). The CDR3 consists of 19 residues. CDR3 DNA: TGTGCCACCAGCAGAGATCTGGAGCGCAGCGAAGGAATGAACACTGAAGCTTTCTTT. Translation gives CATSRDLERSEGMNTEAFF.

This chain links TRBV7-9 with TRBJ2-7; a weak D match, TRBD2 (6 bases). V lost 8 bases and J 5 bases, leaving 13 bases between the germline ends. The CDR3 length is 12 residues. Germline V CDR1 and CDR2: SEHNR, FQNEAQ (reference sequence). This CDR3 reads CASRSGENEQYF. In DNA form, the CDR3 reads TGTGCCAGCCGGTCGGGGGAAAACGAGCAGTACTTC.

The chain's CDR3 is CASSALGAGGRNTIYF. CDR3 DNA: TGCGCCAGCAGTGCCCTCGGGGCAGGGGGAAGAAACACCATATATTTT. This chain uses TRBV10-2 with TRBJ1-3; 7 nucleotides align to TRBD1. Trimming took 4 bases from V and 5 from J; bases not matched to a gene: 11. The CDR3 length is 16 residues. Germline V gene sequence: CDR1 WSHSY, CDR2 SAAADI.

CDR3 protein: CASSVSKGTGRPRPYNEQFF. CDR3 nucleotides: TGTGCCAGCAGCGTAAGCAAGGGGACAGGTCGCCCGCGGCCATACAATGAGCAGTTCTTC. This chain connects TRBV9 to TRBJ2-1, with 8 bases identical to TRBD1. From germline, CDR1 is SGDLS and CDR2 YYNGEE. V shed 1 base, J shed 4 bases, and the junction held 19 bases outside the gene matches. CDR3 size: 20 residues.

In DNA form, the CDR3 reads TGTGCCAGCAGCGTGGGGGGAACTAATGAAAAACTGTTTTTT. This codes for CASSVGGTNEKLFF. This chain links TRBV9 with TRBJ1-4; perhaps TRBD1 as D (5 bases). This CDR3 has 14 residues. V lost 2 bases, J lost 1 base, and 6 bases lay in between. In germline, CDR1 is SGDLS, CDR2 YYNGEE.

The chain uses TRBV2 and TRBJ2-4; TRBD2 aligns across 12 bases. Per the germline V gene, CDR1 is SNHLY and CDR2 is FYNNEI. After removal of 6 bases from V and 2 bases from J, the junction contained 5 bases not matched to a gene. The CDR3 sequence is 16 residues long. The CDR3 spells CASRYGLAGPKNIQYF. CDR3 DNA sequence: TGTGCCAGCAGGTACGGACTAGCGGGACCCAAAAACATTCAGTACTTC.